Below, 15 T cell receptor beta chains from the same sample are listed, as sequenced in a study of beta chain features in type 1 diabetes. The authors reverse transcribed all of the isolated RNA, so sequencing captured expressed TCRB transcripts. The data were produced by immunoSEQ multiplex PCR, yet TCRdb's version contains in-frame clones alone and is incomplete. This sample has 900,000 or so clones, with about 17% found just once. Sequenced: naive CD4+ T cells from blood. The receptors come from a woman in her late teens or twenties in good health.

The J gene is TRBJ1-5, the V gene TRBV28, with D perhaps TRBD1 (5 bases). Trimming removed 2 bases at V and 4 bases at J, with 6 bases between. This CDR3 is built from 13 residues. Germline assignment: CDR1 MDHEN and CDR2 SYDVKM. The CDR3 protein is CASSLGQNQPQHF. CDR3 nucleotide sequence: TGTGCCAGCAGTTTAGGACAAAATCAGCCCCAGCATTTT.

The chain combines TRBV5-1 with TRBJ2-7; D not resolved. CDR1 is SGHRS and CDR2 is YFSETQ in the germline V gene. V was clipped by 8 bases and J by 1 base, with 16 bases between them. The CDR3 totals 14 residues. CDR3 protein: CASKMTVGSYEQYF. The CDR3 region has the DNA TGCGCCAGTAAGATGACGGTCGGGTCCTACGAGCAGTACTTC.

This chain connects TRBV7-8 to TRBJ2-2; 7 positions agree with TRBD2. The germline gives CDR1 SGHVS, CDR2 FQNEAQ. With V trimmed by 5 bases and J by 5 bases, 8 bases remained unmatched. CDR3 length equals 15 residues. This CDR3 is CASSRTRLGTGELFF. CDR3 bases: TGTGCCAGCAGCCGGACTAGATTGGGAACCGGGGAGCTGTTTTTT.

The chain uses TRBV27 and TRBJ1-1; D is undetermined. This CDR3 has 14 residues. V was cut by 4 bases and J by 0 bases, with 9 bases left in between. CDR1 and CDR2 (germline): MNHEY, SMNVEV (reference sequence). CDR3 nucleotides: TGTGCCAGCAGTTCCCGGACCCTGAACACTGAAGCTTTCTTT. Residues: CASSSRTLNTEAFF.

This rearrangement joins TRBV27 to TRBJ2-7, with D uncertain. The CDR3 is made up of 16 amino acids. Germline CDR1 is MNHEY and CDR2 is SMNVEV (reference sequence). The V end was cut by 4 bases, the J end by 0 bases, with 16 bases between. The CDR3: CASSSYGPTSSYEQYF. CDR3 in DNA: TGTGCCAGCAGTTCATACGGACCCACAAGCTCCTACGAGCAGTACTTC.

The CDR3: CASSVGPSPYEQYF. The CDR3, as DNA: TGTGCCAGCAGCGTGGGACCATCCCCCTACGAGCAGTACTTC. This chain connects TRBV5-8 to TRBJ2-7; D may be TRBD1 or TRBD2 (5 bases each). V lost 4 bases to trimming and J lost 2 bases, with 13 bases between them. The CDR3 sequence is 14 residues long. The germline V gene has CDR1 SGHTS and CDR2 YDEGEE.

The V gene is TRBV5-4, the J gene TRBJ2-3; D possibly corresponds to TRBD1 (5 bases). Trimming took 9 bases from V and 2 from J, leaving 13 bases between them. This CDR3 region has 13 residues. CDR1 is SGHNT, CDR2 YYREEE, per germline (reference sequence). CDR3 nucleotide sequence: TGTGCCACCCGCCAGGGTTTCACAGATACGCAGTATTTT. Translation gives CATRQGFTDTQYF.

There are a few counts of this clone. The chain is built from TRBV11-2 and TRBJ2-7, with D possibly being TRBD2 (5 bases). V lost 6 bases and J 0 bases, leaving 18 bases between the germline ends. The CDR3 is 16 amino acids. Germline values: CDR1 SGHAT, CDR2 FQNNGV. The CDR3 DNA reads TGTGCCAGCAGGGCCGTTGGTAGAGGGCCCTCCTACGAGCAGTACTTC. Protein: CASRAVGRGPSYEQYF.

This clone appeared a few times. V is TRBV9 and J is TRBJ2-3, with D tentatively TRBD2 (5 bases). The CDR3 runs 13 residues. Trimming removed 2 bases at V and 2 bases at J, with 6 bases between. Germline lookup yields CDR1 SGDLS and CDR2 YYNGEE. DNA for the CDR3: TGTGCCAGCAGCGTTCTAGCCACAGATACGCAGTATTTT. Protein product: CASSVLATDTQYF.

This clone was observed a handful of times. The chain carries TRBV15 and TRBJ2-7; TRBD1 might be the D (6 bases). V lost 0 bases and J 5 bases, leaving 17 bases between the germline ends. CDR3 size: 16 residues. In germline, CDR1 is LNHNV, CDR2 YYDKDF (reference sequence). Here the CDR3 DNA reads TGTGCCACCAGCAGAGATATGGTTGCAGGGGACAACGAGCAGTACTTC. Translation gives CATSRDMVAGDNEQYF.

V usage is TRBV6-6 and J usage is TRBJ2-1; 12 bases align to TRBD2. Germline CDR1 and CDR2: MNHNY and SVGAGI (reference sequence). CDR3 length: 14 amino acids. After removal of 7 bases from V and 5 bases from J, the junction contained 3 bases not matched to a gene. The chain's CDR3 is CASMRTSGNNEQFF. Written as DNA, the CDR3 is TGTGCCAGCATGCGGACTAGCGGGAACAATGAGCAGTTCTTC.

This clone came up a few times. In the same sample, other DNA sequences code for this CDR3. The chain uses TRBV20-1 and TRBJ2-7; D not certain. Between the trimmed V and J ends, which lost 3 bases and 3 bases, there was a span of 6 bases. CDR1 DFQATT and CDR2 SNEGSKA come from the germline V gene (reference sequence). The CDR3 runs to 11 residues. In nucleotides, the CDR3 is TGCAGTGCTAGTTCGGACTACGAGCAGTACTTC. It is translated as CSASSDYEQYF.

This clone was counted a few times. This chain links TRBV2 with TRBJ1-2; TRBD1 matches at 9 bases. The CDR3 sequence is 14 residues long. Per germline, CDR1 SNHLY and CDR2 FYNNEI. V was clipped by 6 bases and J by 3 bases; unmatched bases: 5. CDR3 nucleotide sequence: TGTGCCAGCAGCATCGGGACAGGGTACTATGGCTACACCTTC. Protein product: CASSIGTGYYGYTF.

A few counts support this clone. The V and J genes are TRBV4-2 and TRBJ2-1, with D perhaps matching TRBD2 (6 bases). V lost 0 bases and J 0 bases, leaving 9 bases between the germline ends. CDR1 LGHNA and CDR2 YNFKEQ come from the germline V gene. The CDR3 has 16 residues. The CDR3 loop reads CASSQDWRGSYNEQFF. The CDR3 region has the DNA TGTGCCAGCAGCCAAGATTGGCGGGGCTCCTACAATGAGCAGTTCTTC.

V and J are TRBV21-1 and TRBJ2-3; the DNA was not compared with TRBD2, the D call given in the table. TRBV21-1 corresponds to a pseudogene. The CDR3 runs 14 residues. CDR3 sequence: CASGRDCSTDTQYF. DNA for the CDR3: TGTGCCAGCGGGCGGGACTGTAGCACAGATACGCAGTATTTT.